The sequence of this T cell receptor (beta chain) was determined in a study of CD8+CD57+ T cells in acquired aplastic anemia. The patients chosen for sequencing had shown expansion of CD8+CD57+ cells (detected by flow cytometry). The table lists this clonotype with many counts. The target antigen is unknown. Genomic DNA templated the TCR beta VDJ and CDR3 profiling. TCRdb re-called the reads with MiXCR, one entry per CDR3 protein. The sample holds fewer than 200,000 distinct CDR3 sequences, around half seen once. Regarding the study as a whole: Sharing between patients and controls was observed for twenty-nine CD8+ CDR3 sequences.

The CDR3 sequence is 13 residues long. This rearrangement joins TRBV12-3 or TRBV12-4 to TRBJ2-2; D is possibly TRBD1 or TRBD2 (5 bases each). This receptor was identified in a human donor with aplastic anemia. The sequencing input was sorted CD4+, CD8+, or CD8+CD57+ T cells (not recorded which) from PBMCs. The CDR3 coding sequence is TGTGGTCCTCAGGGAGTGAACACCGGGGAGCTGTTTTTT. This encodes CGPQGVNTGELFF.